This T cell receptor (beta chain) was sequenced during a study of blood T cell repertoires in COVID-19. About the study: Samples representing acute and convalescent COVID-19 were sourced from the United States, Italy and Spain.

CDR3 length: 15 amino acids. Germline V gene lookup returns CDR1 GTSNPN and CDR2 SVGIG (reference sequence). The V gene end was trimmed by 3 bases and the J gene end by 3 bases; junction bases not matched to a gene: 6. The table came from immunoSEQ multiplex PCR; TCRdb's copy has only in-frame clones and leaves some out. The sample lists about 48,000 clones; around 83% were seen once. The sequenced material came from peripheral blood. The genes are TRBV30 and TRBJ2-2; TRBD2 aligns across 8 bases. The receptor's source is a human donor in a cohort sampled during active COVID-19. The CDR3 DNA follows: TGTGCCTGGAGCCAGGGACTAGGTTACACCGGGGAGCTGTTTTTT. It specifies CAWSQGLGYTGELFF.